These 27 T cell receptor beta chains originate from one sample sequenced in a study of T-cell reconstitution after alpha-beta-depleted transplantation in children. As it was prepared, the TCRbeta library received unique molecular identifiers. TCRdb re-called the PCR reads with MiXCR, one entry per CDR3 protein. The sample shows 190,000 or so distinct CDR3 sequences, around 6.8% of them seen only once. The specimen was PBMCs from the stem cell graft donor, collected from the stem cell graft. The receptors were sampled from a human donor who donated a stem cell graft to a child with Wiskott-Aldrich syndrome.

This clonotype was seen ten or more times. The chain links TRBV10-1 to TRBJ2-1; D is tentatively TRBD1 or TRBD2 (5 bases each). The V and J ends lost 6 bases and 9 bases respectively, with 18 bases between them. This CDR3 contains 14 residues. The germline gives CDR1 WNHNN, CDR2 SYGVQD (reference sequence). The CDR3 DNA reads as TGCGCCAGCAGCGCCGGGGCCGCCCGGGGTGAGCAGTTCTTC. This codes for CASSAGAARGEQFF.

This clonotype was recorded at least ten times. This sequence joins TRBV25-1 and TRBJ2-5; tentative D call: TRBD1 (5 bases). With 4 bases removed from V and 2 bases from J, the gap between germline ends came to 14 bases. From germline, CDR1 is MGHDK and CDR2 SYGVNS. The CDR3 has 15 residues. CDR3 in DNA: TGTGCCAGCAGTGGCCCCGACAGTAGTCAAGAGACCCAGTACTTC. Its protein is CASSGPDSSQETQYF.

This clonotype was observed many times. V gene TRBV7-9 combines with J gene TRBJ2-5, with TRBD2 as a possible D gene (7 bases). In germline, CDR1 is SEHNR, CDR2 FQNEAQ (reference sequence). The CDR3 runs 15 residues. V lost 4 bases and J 5 bases, leaving 17 bases between the germline ends. The CDR3 is CASSSYRGGEETQYF. The CDR3 bases are TGTGCCAGCAGCTCATACAGAGGGGGGGAGGAGACCCAGTACTTC.

The genes are TRBV6-1 and TRBJ2-7, with 8 bases that match TRBD1. This CDR3 has 13 residues. The germline V gene has CDR1 MNHNS and CDR2 SASEGT. With V trimmed by 6 bases and J by 3 bases, 4 bases remained unmatched. CDR3 DNA sequence: TGTGCCAGCAGGACAGGGGAGGTCTACGAGCAGTACTTC. Translating gives CASRTGEVYEQYF.

The sample holds many counts of this clonotype. The chain recombines TRBV7-2 with TRBJ2-7; D ambiguous. The CDR3 extends over 15 amino acids. V was pared by 1 base and J by 3 bases, with 13 bases between. Germline lookup yields CDR1 SGHTA and CDR2 FQGNSA. This CDR3 is CASSLEGTPNYEQYF. In DNA, the CDR3 is TGTGCCAGCAGCTTAGAGGGAACTCCAAACTACGAGCAGTACTTC.

This chain joins TRBV5-1 and TRBJ1-2; D ambiguous. Germline values: CDR1 SGHRS, CDR2 YFSETQ. V lost 0 bases, J lost 10 bases, and 16 bases lay in between. This CDR3 spans 14 amino acids. The CDR3 region is CASSLEGRMDNYTF. The CDR3 nucleotides read TGCGCCAGCAGCTTGGAGGGCCGGATGGATAACTACACCTTC.

This clonotype was picked up a small number of times. The chain is built from TRBV12-3 or TRBV12-4 and TRBJ1-6, with no clear D. The V end lost 5 bases, the J end lost 9 bases, and 14 bases lay between the germline ends. This CDR3 comprises 14 residues. CDR3 loop: CASSTRVSGSPLHF. CDR3 sequence (DNA): TGTGCCAGCAGTACCCGTGTGTCTGGTTCACCCCTCCACTTT.

CDR3 DNA sequence: TGTGCCAGCAGCTTTGGACAGGGGACAATCTCTGGAAACACCATATATTTT. It yields the protein CASSFGQGTISGNTIYF. V and J are TRBV5-5 and TRBJ1-3; 9 positions agree with TRBD1. This CDR3 comprises 17 residues. Germline-derived CDR1 and CDR2 are SGHKS and YYEKEE (reference sequence). After removal of 2 bases from V and 0 bases from J, the junction contained 6 bases not matched to a gene.

The rearrangement links TRBV10-2 to TRBJ2-5; D is uncertain. The CDR3 is 14 residues long. Germline-derived CDR1 and CDR2 are WSHSY and SAAADI. Trimming stripped 2 bases from V and 0 bases from J, with 7 bases between. The DNA for the CDR3 is TGCGCCAGCAGTGAGGTAGCAGACCAAGAGACCCAGTACTTC. Translation: CASSEVADQETQYF.

Ten or more counts support this clonotype. The rearrangement links TRBV7-9 to TRBJ1-3, with 7 nucleotides matching TRBD1. The germline V gene has CDR1 SEHNR and CDR2 FQNEAQ (reference sequence). J gave up 0 bases and V 3 bases, and 2 bases lay outside the gene matches. The CDR3 loop spans 15 amino acids. CDR3 in amino acids: CASSFRDSSGNTIYF. DNA for the CDR3: TGTGCCAGCAGCTTCCGGGACAGCTCTGGAAACACCATATATTTT. The whole variable domain, remainder taken from reference TRBV7-9 and TRBJ1-3, is DTGVSQNPRHKITKRGQNVTFRCDPISEHNRLYWYRQTLGQGPEFLTYFQNEAQLEKSRLLSDRFSAERPKGSFSTLEIQRTEQGDSAMYLCASSFRDSSGNTIYFGEGSWLTVV.

Ten or more counts support this clonotype. This chain links TRBV20-1 with TRBJ2-3; TRBD1 aligns across 7 bases. Germline V gives CDR1 DFQATT, CDR2 SNEGSKA (reference sequence). The CDR3 is 18 residues long. Trimming removed 0 bases from V and 0 bases from J; junction bases left unmatched: 12. CDR3 bases: TGCAGTGCTAGAGATCCCCGGGACAGAGAAAAGAGCACAGATACGCAGTATTTT. Translating gives CSARDPRDREKSTDTQYF.

This clonotype was detected many times. The chain has TRBV20-1 and TRBJ2-5, with 10 bases lining up with TRBD1. V shed 6 bases, J shed 5 bases, and the junction held 6 bases outside the gene matches. CDR3 length equals 13 residues. Germline-derived CDR1 and CDR2 are DFQATT and SNEGSKA (reference sequence). CDR3 sequence reads: CSAPDRGYETQYF. The CDR3 coding sequence is TGCAGTGCCCCGGACAGGGGGTATGAGACCCAGTACTTC.

This clonotype came up a few times. The chain carries TRBV18 and TRBJ1-2; 7 bases agree with TRBD1. The CDR3 totals 12 residues. The junction had 6 bases not matched to a gene; V was cut back by 8 bases and J by 6 bases. CDR1 KGHSH and CDR2 LQKENI come from the germline V gene. The CDR3 loop is CASRQGPHGYTF. The DNA of the CDR3 is TGTGCCAGCCGACAGGGTCCCCATGGCTACACCTTC. Full variable domain (remainder filled in from reference TRBV18 and TRBJ1-2): NAGVMQNPRHLVRRRGQEARLRCSPMKGHSHVYWYRQLPEEGLKFMVYLQKENIIDESGMPKERFSAEFPKEGPSILRIQQVVRGDSAAYFCASRQGPHGYTFGSGTRLTVV.

This clonotype was seen ten or more times. The chain employs TRBV20-1 and TRBJ1-2, with D hard to call. The CDR3 is made up of 11 amino acids. Germline V lookup: CDR1 DFQATT, CDR2 SNEGSKA (reference sequence). The V end lost 7 bases, the J end lost 7 bases, and 13 bases lay between the germline ends. CDR3 bases: TGCAGTGTAAGGGCCCCGGCTGGCTACACCTTC. Its protein is CSVRAPAGYTF.

This rearrangement joins TRBV12-3 or TRBV12-4 to TRBJ2-2, with D perhaps matching TRBD2 (5 bases). Deletions cut 5 bases from V and 1 base from J, with 14 bases between. The CDR3 totals 16 residues. Here the CDR3 reads CASSGGFSKNTGELFF. CDR3 sequence (DNA): TGTGCCAGCAGTGGAGGATTCTCTAAGAACACCGGGGAGCTGTTTTTT.

V usage is TRBV2 and J usage is TRBJ2-7; D call uncertain. The CDR3 is made up of 12 amino acids. V was clipped by 4 bases and J by 6 bases, with 10 bases between them. Per germline, CDR1 SNHLY and CDR2 FYNNEI. This CDR3 reads CASSVFGSEQYF. The DNA of the CDR3 is TGTGCCAGCAGTGTTTTTGGATCCGAGCAGTACTTC. Looking up the rest from reference TRBV2 and TRBJ2-7 gives the full variable domain: EPEVTQTPSHQVTQMGQEVILRCVPISNHLYFYWYRQILGQKVEFLVSFYNNEISEKSEIFDDQFSVERPDGSNFTLKIRSTKLEDSAMYFCASSVFGSEQYFGPGTRLTVT.

This clonotype was seen at least ten times. The chain has TRBV20-1 and TRBJ1-2, with 7 bases fitting TRBD1. The CDR3 is 14 amino acids. CDR1 and CDR2 from the germline V gene are DFQATT and SNEGSKA (reference sequence). Trimming took 3 bases from V and 5 from J; bases not matched to a gene: 9. The CDR3, as DNA: TGCAGTGCTAGGAGGAGGGGACAGCCGTATGGCTACACCTTC. It yields the protein CSARRRGQPYGYTF.

This clonotype showed up many times. This sequence joins TRBV11-2 and TRBJ1-2; 8 nucleotides align to TRBD1. Per the germline V gene, CDR1 is SGHAT and CDR2 is FQNNGV. After removal of 5 bases from V and 8 bases from J, the junction contained 13 bases not matched to a gene. There are 15 residues in the CDR3. CDR3 nucleotides: TGTGCCAGCAGCCAGCTGGCAGGGGGCCTAGGAGGCTACACCTTC. It specifies CASSQLAGGLGGYTF.

This clonotype was counted at least ten times. The V gene is TRBV30, the J gene TRBJ1-2; no clear D gene. V was cut by 1 base and J by 2 bases, with 8 bases left in between. This CDR3 is built from 13 residues. Germline lookup yields CDR1 GTSNPN and CDR2 SVGIG (reference sequence). The CDR3 loop is CAWSGRMNYGYTF. The CDR3, as DNA: TGTGCCTGGAGTGGTCGGATGAACTATGGCTACACCTTC.

Many counts were recorded for this clonotype. The V and J genes are TRBV4-1 and TRBJ2-2; TRBD2 matches 8 bases. In germline, CDR1 is MGHRA, CDR2 YSYEKL. The CDR3 length is 16 residues. V was clipped by 5 bases and J by 5 bases; unmatched bases: 10. This CDR3 reads CASSYLGGAETGELFF. The CDR3 bases are TGCGCCAGCAGCTACCTCGGGGGGGCCGAAACCGGGGAGCTGTTTTTT.

V is TRBV2 and J is TRBJ1-5; 7 nucleotides line up with TRBD1. The V segment lost 6 bases and the J segment 4 bases; nucleotides outside the gene matches: 9. Germline values: CDR1 SNHLY, CDR2 FYNNEI. The CDR3 consists of 15 residues. Written as DNA, the CDR3 is TGTGCCAGCAGCTGGGACAGCCATAGGAATCAGCCCCAGCATTTT. Translated: CASSWDSHRNQPQHF.

This sequence joins TRBV6-1 and TRBJ2-6, with 7 bases identical to TRBD1. The germline gives CDR1 MNHNS, CDR2 SASEGT. The CDR3 extends over 18 amino acids. The trim removed 6 bases at V and 3 bases at J, leaving 14 bases unmatched. CDR3: CASSQTRTGRDGANVLTF. The CDR3 DNA follows: TGTGCCAGCAGCCAAACCAGGACAGGCCGTGATGGGGCCAACGTCCTGACTTTC.

This clonotype has ten or more counts. J is TRBJ2-5 and V is TRBV29-1; tentative D call: TRBD1 (6 bases). There are 12 residues in the CDR3. Germline V gives CDR1 SQVTM, CDR2 ANQGSEA. Between the trimmed V and J ends, which lost 6 bases and 2 bases, there was a span of 10 bases. For the CDR3, the DNA is TGCAGCGTCGCAGGGGCTCAAGAGACCCAGTACTTC. It yields the protein CSVAGAQETQYF.

In its sample, this clonotype was seen many times. J is TRBJ2-5 and V is TRBV5-1; 7 bases are a match to TRBD2. The CDR3 sequence is 13 residues long. V shed 4 bases, J shed 3 bases, and the junction held 3 bases outside the gene matches. The germline gives CDR1 SGHRS, CDR2 YFSETQ. The CDR3: CASSHGGEETQYF. As DNA, the CDR3 is TGCGCCAGCAGCCATGGGGGGGAAGAGACCCAGTACTTC.

Remarks on this clonotype: A read error may explain this, as a much larger clone is one base away. The chain uses TRBV20-1 and TRBJ1-2; a possible D gene is TRBD1 (6 bases). Deletions cut 5 bases from V and 2 bases from J, with 15 bases between. Germline loops: CDR1 DFQATT, CDR2 SNEGSKA (reference sequence). This CDR3 is built from 14 residues. The CDR3 bases are TGCAGTGCTCTCCCAGCCGGACAGAACTATGGCTACACCTTC. Translated, it gives CSALPAGQNYGYTF.

This clonotype was recorded at least ten times. The chain links TRBV5-1 to TRBJ2-1; D uncertain. V shed 2 bases and J shed 5 bases, with 14 bases lying between them. The CDR3 covers 15 residues. Germline-derived CDR1 and CDR2 are SGHRS and YFSETQ. Written as DNA, the CDR3 is TGCGCCAGCAGCTTCCCCCTCCAAAAAGACAATGAGCAGTTCTTC. Protein sequence: CASSFPLQKDNEQFF. The full variable domain, completed using reference TRBV5-1 and TRBJ2-1, is KAGVTQTPRYLIKTRGQQVTLSCSPISGHRSVSWYQQTPGQGLQFLFEYFSETQRNKGNFPGRFSGRQFSNSRSEMNVSTLELGDSALYLCASSFPLQKDNEQFFGPGTRLTVL.

With respect to this clonotype: At one end the junction does not follow the germline gene, possibly because of a read error. The chain joins TRBV12-3 or TRBV12-4 to TRBJ2-3; D unclear. This CDR3 region has 14 residues. CDR3 DNA: TGTGCCAGCACTTTAACCCTACAAACAGATACGCAGTATTTT. Protein sequence: CASTLTLQTDTQYF.